This T cell receptor beta chain was documented in a study of T cells in Graves' hyperthyroidism and ophthalmopathy. Study background: Peripheral blood sampling occurred at initial diagnosis, before any treatment.

Whole-study results and caveats: Researchers report that a 13 V-J model separated ophthalmopathy from stable hyperthyroidism. Most clonotypes that expanded in the thyroid above 0.001 also showed up in blood.

This clonotype was recorded at least ten times. Antigen specificity is unknown. Each diagnosis was grounded in clinical symptoms, serum thyroxine and TRAb, thyroid ultrasound, and orbital computed tomography. V was pared by 7 bases and J by 0 bases, with 12 bases of the junction left unmatched. The CDR3 is made up of 17 amino acids. Germline CDR1 and CDR2: MDHEN and SYDVKM. Amplification of TCR beta CDR3 regions used RNA as the template. HTBI primers were the set used in a first-round RT-PCR of the TCR CDR3. MiXCR, applied by TCRdb to the multiplex PCR reads, yields one record per CDR3 protein. The table lists roughly 530,000 distinct CDR3 sequences, 15% to 20% of them singletons, with roughly 15% in the top ten.

The chain links TRBV28 to TRBJ1-5; the match to TRBD1 covers 7 bases. This TCR came from a woman under 30 with Graves' ophthalmopathy. Input material: blood. The CDR3 nucleotides read TGTGCCAGCACCTACGGACGGGGACAGAATAGCAATCAGCCCCAGCATTTT. Protein: CASTYGRGQNSNQPQHF.